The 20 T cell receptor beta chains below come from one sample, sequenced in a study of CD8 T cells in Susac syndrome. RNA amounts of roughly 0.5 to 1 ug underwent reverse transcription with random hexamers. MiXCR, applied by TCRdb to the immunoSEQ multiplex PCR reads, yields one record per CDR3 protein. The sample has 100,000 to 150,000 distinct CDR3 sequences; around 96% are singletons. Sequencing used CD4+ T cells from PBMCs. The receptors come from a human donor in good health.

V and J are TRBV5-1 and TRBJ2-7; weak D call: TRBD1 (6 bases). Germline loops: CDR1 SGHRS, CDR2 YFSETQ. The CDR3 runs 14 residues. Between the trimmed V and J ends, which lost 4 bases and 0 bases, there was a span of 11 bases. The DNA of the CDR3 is TGCGCCAGCAGCCCCGGGACACCCTCCTACGAGCAGTACTTC. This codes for CASSPGTPSYEQYF.

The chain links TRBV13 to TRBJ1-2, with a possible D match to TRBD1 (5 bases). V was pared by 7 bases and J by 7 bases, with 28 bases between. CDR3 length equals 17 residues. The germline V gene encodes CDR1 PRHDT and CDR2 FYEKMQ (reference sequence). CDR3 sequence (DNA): TGTGCCAGCATTAAGGCCCTCGTGGGGACGCGAACGGGTGGCTACACCTTC. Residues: CASIKALVGTRTGGYTF.

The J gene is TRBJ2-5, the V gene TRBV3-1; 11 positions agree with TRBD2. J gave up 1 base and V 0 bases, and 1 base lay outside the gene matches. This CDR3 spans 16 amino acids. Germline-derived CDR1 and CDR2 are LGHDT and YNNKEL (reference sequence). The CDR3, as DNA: TGTGCCAGCAGCCAAGAAACTAGCGGGAGCCAAGAGACCCAGTACTTC. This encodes CASSQETSGSQETQYF.

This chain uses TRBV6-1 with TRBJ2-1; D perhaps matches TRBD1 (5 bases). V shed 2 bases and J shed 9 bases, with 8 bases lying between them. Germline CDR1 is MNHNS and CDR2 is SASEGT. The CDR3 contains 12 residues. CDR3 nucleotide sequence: TGTGCCAGCAGTGAATCGCAGGGTGAGCAGTTCTTC. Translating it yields CASSESQGEQFF.

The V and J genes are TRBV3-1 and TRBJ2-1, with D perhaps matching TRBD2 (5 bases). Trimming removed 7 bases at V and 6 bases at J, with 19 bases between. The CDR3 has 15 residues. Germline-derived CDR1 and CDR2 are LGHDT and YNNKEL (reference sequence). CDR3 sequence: CASTPFAREGNEQFF. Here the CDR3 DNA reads TGTGCCAGCACCCCGTTCGCTAGAGAGGGCAATGAGCAGTTCTTC.

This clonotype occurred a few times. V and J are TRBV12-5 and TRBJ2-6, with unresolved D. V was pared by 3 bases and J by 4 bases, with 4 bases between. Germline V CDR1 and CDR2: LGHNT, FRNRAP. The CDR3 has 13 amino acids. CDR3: CASGLGGANVLTF. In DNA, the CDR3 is TGTGCTAGTGGTTTAGGAGGGGCCAACGTCCTGACTTTC.

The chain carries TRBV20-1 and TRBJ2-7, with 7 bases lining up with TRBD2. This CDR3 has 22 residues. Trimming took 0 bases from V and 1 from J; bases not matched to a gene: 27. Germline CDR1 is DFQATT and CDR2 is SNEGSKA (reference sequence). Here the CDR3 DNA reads TGCAGTGCTAGAGATGCCGGACGCGAGGGTTTCGTTCAAGGAGCGGGATCCTACGAGCAGTACTTC. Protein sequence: CSARDAGREGFVQGAGSYEQYF.

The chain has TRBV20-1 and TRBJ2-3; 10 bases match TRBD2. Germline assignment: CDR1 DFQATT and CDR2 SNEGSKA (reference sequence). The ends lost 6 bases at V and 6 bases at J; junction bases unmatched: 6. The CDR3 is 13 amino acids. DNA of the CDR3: TGCAGTGCGCTAACTAGCGGGACTGATACGCAGTATTTT. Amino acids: CSALTSGTDTQYF.

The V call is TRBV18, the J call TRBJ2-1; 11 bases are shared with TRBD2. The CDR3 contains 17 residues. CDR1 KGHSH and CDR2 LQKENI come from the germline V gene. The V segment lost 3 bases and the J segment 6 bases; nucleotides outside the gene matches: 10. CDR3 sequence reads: CASSPPIAGGAGNEQFF. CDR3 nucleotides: TGTGCCAGCTCACCTCCTATAGCGGGAGGGGCCGGCAATGAGCAGTTCTTC.

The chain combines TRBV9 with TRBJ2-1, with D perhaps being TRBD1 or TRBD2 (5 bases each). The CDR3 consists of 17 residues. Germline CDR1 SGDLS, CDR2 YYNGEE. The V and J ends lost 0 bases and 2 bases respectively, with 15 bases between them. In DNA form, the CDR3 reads TGTGCCAGCAGCGTAGATTCGGGAACAGGAACCTACAATGAGCAGTTCTTC. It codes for CASSVDSGTGTYNEQFF. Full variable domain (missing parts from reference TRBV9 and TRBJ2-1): DSGVTQTPKHLITATGQRVTLRCSPRSGDLSVYWYQQSLDQGLQFLIQYYNGEERAKGNILERFSAQQFPDLHSELNLSSLELGDSALYFCASSVDSGTGTYNEQFFGPGTRLTVL.

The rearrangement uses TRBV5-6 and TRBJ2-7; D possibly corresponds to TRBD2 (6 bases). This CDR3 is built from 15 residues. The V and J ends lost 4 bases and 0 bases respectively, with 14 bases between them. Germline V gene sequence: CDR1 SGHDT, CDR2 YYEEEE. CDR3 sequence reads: CASSPRRDFSYEQYF. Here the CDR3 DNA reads TGTGCCAGCAGCCCCCGAAGGGACTTCTCCTACGAGCAGTACTTC.

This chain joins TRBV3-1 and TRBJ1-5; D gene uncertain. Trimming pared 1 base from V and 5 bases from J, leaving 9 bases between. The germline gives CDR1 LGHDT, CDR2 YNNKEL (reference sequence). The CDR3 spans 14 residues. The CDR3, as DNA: TGTGCCAGCAGCCAAGGAGGGATCGATCAGCCCCAGCATTTT. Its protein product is CASSQGGIDQPQHF.

CDR3 sequence reads: CASSFSTSGRADTQYF. The CDR3 coding sequence is TGTGCCAGCAGCTTCTCGACTAGCGGGAGAGCAGATACGCAGTATTTT. The V call is TRBV7-2, the J call TRBJ2-3; 12 bases align to TRBD2. The CDR3 spans 16 residues. CDR1 and CDR2 from the germline V gene are SGHTA and FQGNSA. The ends lost 3 bases at V and 4 bases at J; junction bases unmatched: 5. The full variable domain, with the rest looked up from reference TRBV7-2 and TRBJ2-3, is GAGVSQSPSNKVTEKGKDVELRCDPISGHTALYWYRQSLGQGLEFLIYFQGNSAPDKSGLPSDRFSAERTGGSVSTLTIQRTQQEDSAVYLCASSFSTSGRADTQYFGPGTRLTVL.

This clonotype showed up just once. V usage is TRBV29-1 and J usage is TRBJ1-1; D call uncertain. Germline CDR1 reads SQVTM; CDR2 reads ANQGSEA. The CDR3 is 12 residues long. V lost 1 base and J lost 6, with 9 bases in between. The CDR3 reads CSVEAGPSEAFF. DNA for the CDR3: TGCAGCGTTGAAGCAGGACCCTCTGAAGCTTTCTTT.

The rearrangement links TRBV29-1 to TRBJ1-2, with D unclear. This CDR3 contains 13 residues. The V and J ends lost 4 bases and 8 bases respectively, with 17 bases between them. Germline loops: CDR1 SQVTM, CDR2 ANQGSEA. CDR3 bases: TGCAGCGTTGTTACGGGGTATTCCGGCGGCTACACCTTC. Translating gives CSVVTGYSGGYTF.

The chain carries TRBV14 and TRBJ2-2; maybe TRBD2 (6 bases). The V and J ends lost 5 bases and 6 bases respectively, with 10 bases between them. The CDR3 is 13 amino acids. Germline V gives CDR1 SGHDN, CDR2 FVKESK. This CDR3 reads CASSSRLAGELFF. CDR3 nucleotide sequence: TGTGCCAGCAGCTCCCGACTAGCCGGGGAGCTGTTTTTT.

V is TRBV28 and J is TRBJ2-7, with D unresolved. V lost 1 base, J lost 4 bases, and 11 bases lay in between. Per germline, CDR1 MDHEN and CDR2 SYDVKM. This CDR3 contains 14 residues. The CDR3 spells CASSLFGPKYEQYF. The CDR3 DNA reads TGTGCCAGCAGTTTATTTGGTCCCAAGTACGAGCAGTACTTC.

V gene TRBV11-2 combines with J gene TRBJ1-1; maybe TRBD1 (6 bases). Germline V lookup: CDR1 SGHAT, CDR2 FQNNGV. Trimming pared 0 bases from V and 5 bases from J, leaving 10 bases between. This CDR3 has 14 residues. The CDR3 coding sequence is TGTGCCAGCAGCTTAGACAGGGGCCGAACTGAAGCTTTCTTT. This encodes CASSLDRGRTEAFF.

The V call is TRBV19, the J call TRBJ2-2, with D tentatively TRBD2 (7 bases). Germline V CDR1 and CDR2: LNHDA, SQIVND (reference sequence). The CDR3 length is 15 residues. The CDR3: CVTGGLGEKAGELFF. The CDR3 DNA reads TGTGTCACGGGGGGCTTAGGGGAGAAAGCCGGGGAGCTGTTTTTT.

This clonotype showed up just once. The CDR3 loop reads CASTIPTAPQGYGYTF. In DNA, the CDR3 is TGTGCCAGCACTATCCCGACAGCTCCTCAGGGCTATGGCTACACCTTC. This chain links TRBV2 with TRBJ1-2; D might be TRBD1 (5 bases). With 7 bases removed from V and 4 bases from J, the gap between germline ends came to 22 bases. There are 16 residues in the CDR3. Germline lookup yields CDR1 SNHLY and CDR2 FYNNEI. The entire variable domain, with the rest obtained from reference TRBV2 and TRBJ1-2, is as follows: EPEVTQTPSHQVTQMGQEVILRCVPISNHLYFYWYRQILGQKVEFLVSFYNNEISEKSEIFDDQFSVERPDGSNFTLKIRSTKLEDSAMYFCASTIPTAPQGYGYTFGSGTRLTVV.